This T cell receptor (beta chain) was identified in a study of shared clonotypes between healthy human individuals. Repertoires were generated with immunoSEQ multiplex PCR, while TCRdb's copy carries only in-frame clones and drops some. The sample records about 480,000 clones, nearly 80% being singletons. The CDR3 spans 15 residues. In germline, CDR1 is MGHRA, CDR2 YSYEKL. Trimming removed 8 bases at V and 0 bases at J, with 15 bases between. The rearrangement joins TRBV4-1 to TRBJ2-3; D is perhaps TRBD1 or TRBD2 (6 bases each). The sample consisted of PBMCs. This TCR derives from a woman between 35 and 50 years old in good health. Some clones in this sample may be carry-over from other donors' samples. The CDR3 here is CASSGGGTSTDTQYF. CDR3 DNA sequence: TGCGCCAGCTCCGGGGGCGGAACTAGCACAGATACGCAGTATTTT.